This is a list of T cell receptor beta chains from one sample in a study of patients and donors after allogeneic stem cell transplantation. TCRdb re-analysed the RT-PCR reads in MiXCR, keeping a single row per CDR3 protein. In the table there are about 70,000 distinct CDR3 sequences, 26% of which are singletons. Sequenced sample: blood, either unsorted or a sorted T cell fraction (not recorded which). The receptor source for this set is a human donor who was either an allogeneic HSCT recipient or a stem cell or donor lymphocyte infusion donor (not recorded which). It is not recorded whose cells these are; they may come from a transplant donor. CDR3s include the opening cysteine and the closing phenylalanine or tryptophan. A D gene is named only where the DNA matches it firmly. Size tells how often a clone was seen (once, few, many) or the class of an expanded clone, and some rows leave it out.

v_gene	abundance	d_gene	j_gene	CDR3aa	CDR3nt
TRBV7-9	-	-	TRBJ2-7	CASSLEAGINEQYF	TGTGCCAGCAGCTTAGAGGCAGGGATAAACGAGCAGTACTTC
TRBV27	once	-	TRBJ2-7	CASRAASAWYEQYF	TGTGCCAGCCGGGCGGCGAGCGCATGGTACGAGCAGTACTTC
TRBV6-5	once	-	TRBJ2-5	CASTGKGDQYF	TGTGCCAGCACCGGGAAAGGGGACCAGTACTTC
TRBV7-6	many	TRBD1	TRBJ1-2	CASSLSPGQRPSNYGYTF	TGTGCCAGCAGCTTGTCACCGGGACAGCGCCCTTCTAACTATGGCTACACCTTC
TRBV5-1	many	-	TRBJ1-6	CASSLAWFDSPLHF	TGCGCCAGCAGCTTGGCCTGGTTCGATTCACCCCTCCACTTT
TRBV6-2/TRBV6-3	-	-	TRBJ1-2	CASRDPLQAYTF	TGTGCCAGCAGAGACCCCTTACAGGCGTACACCTTC
TRBV4-3	-	-	TRBJ2-1	CASSQVGLAKGDEQFF	TGCGCCAGCAGCCAAGTTGGGTTGGCCAAGGGTGATGAGCAGTTCTTC
TRBV7-2	-	-	TRBJ2-2	CASSFHLSRPGGELFF	TGTGCCAGCAGCTTTCATCTCTCCCGGCCGGGGGGGGAGCTGTTTTTT
TRBV11-2	many	TRBD2	TRBJ2-1	CASSLESRGGGYNEQFF	TGTGCCAGCAGCTTAGAGTCGCGGGGGGGAGGATACAATGAGCAGTTCTTC
TRBV5-1	-	-	TRBJ2-2	CASSSGTGELFF	TGCGCCAGCAGCTCTGGCACCGGGGAGCTGTTTTTT
TRBV29-1	-	TRBD1	TRBJ2-5	CSVELSGGGETQYF	TGCAGCGTTGAGCTTTCAGGGGGCGGAGAGACCCAGTACTTC
TRBV12-3/TRBV12-4	-	-	TRBJ2-2	CASSLVIANTGELFF	TGTGCCAGCAGTTTAGTTATTGCGAACACCGGGGAGCTGTTTTTT
TRBV3-1	few	TRBD2	TRBJ2-5	CASSSSGRWETQYF	TGTGCCAGCAGCTCTAGCGGGAGATGGGAGACCCAGTACTTC
TRBV5-6	few	-	TRBJ1-1	CASSKVGGAFVAEAFF	TGTGCCAGCAGCAAGGTGGGGGGGGCTTTTGTCGCTGAAGCTTTCTTT
TRBV12-3/TRBV12-4	many	-	TRBJ2-2	CASSLARGRTGELFF	TGTGCCAGCAGTTTAGCGAGGGGTCGTACCGGGGAGCTGTTTTTT
TRBV5-5	few	TRBD2	TRBJ2-3	CASSRTAGAFTDTQYF	TGTGCCAGCAGCCGGACAGCGGGGGCCTTTACGGATACGCAGTATTTT
TRBV10-3	-	-	TRBJ2-5	CAISASETSVWETQYF	TGTGCCATCAGTGCGTCAGAGACAAGTGTGTGGGAGACCCAGTACTTC
TRBV20-1	few	-	TRBJ2-1	CSAPNPSGPYNEQFF	TGCAGTGCCCCGAACCCCTCCGGGCCCTACAATGAGCAGTTCTTC
TRBV12-3/TRBV12-4	-	-	TRBJ1-4	CASSLGGHRNEKLFF	TGTGCCAGCAGTTTAGGGGGACACCGCAATGAAAAACTGTTTTTT
TRBV6-5	few	-	TRBJ1-1	CASSVVGVLNTEAFF	TGTGCCAGCAGTGTCGTGGGGGTGCTGAACACTGAAGCTTTCTTT
TRBV7-9	many	-	TRBJ1-5	CASNHEGRGDQPQHF	TGTGCCAGCAACCATGAGGGTAGGGGAGATCAGCCCCAGCATTTT
TRBV28	-	TRBD2	TRBJ2-7	CASSWDYYEQYF	TGTGCCAGCAGCTGGGACTACTACGAGCAGTACTTC
TRBV20-1	-	-	TRBJ1-2	CSASGQLNYGYTF	TGCAGTGCTAGTGGTCAGTTAAACTATGGCTACACCTTC
TRBV29-1	-	TRBD2	TRBJ2-1	CSVEDRLAGGAEQFF	TGCAGCGTTGAAGATCGGCTAGCGGGAGGAGCTGAGCAGTTCTTC
TRBV4-1	few	-	TRBJ1-1	CASSQERYEGDTEAFF	TGCGCCAGCAGCCAAGAGAGGTATGAAGGGGACACTGAAGCTTTCTTT
TRBV12-3/TRBV12-4	-	TRBD1	TRBJ1-1	CASSPDRVRTEAFF	TGTGCCAGCAGTCCCGACAGGGTGCGAACTGAAGCTTTCTTT
TRBV9	-	-	TRBJ2-3	CASSFRLSDTQYF	TGTGCCAGCAGCTTCAGACTCTCAGATACGCAGTATTTT
TRBV9	few	TRBD1	TRBJ2-7	CASSVGGQGYEQYF	TGTGCCAGCAGCGTAGGGGGACAGGGCTACGAGCAGTACTTC
TRBV6-2/TRBV6-3	-	-	TRBJ1-1	CASTPTWSTEAFF	TGTGCCAGCACCCCTACCTGGAGTACTGAAGCTTTCTTT
TRBV5-1	-	-	TRBJ1-4	CASSLGPPEEKLFF	TGCGCCAGCTCTCTGGGGCCGCCGGAGGAAAAACTGTTTTTT
TRBV7-2	few	-	TRBJ1-6	CASSLGFPSSYNSPLHF	TGTGCCAGCAGCTTAGGTTTCCCGAGCTCCTATAATTCACCCCTCCACTTT
TRBV29-1	-	-	TRBJ1-2	CSVSRANYGYTF	TGCAGCGTTTCCAGAGCTAACTATGGCTACACCTTC
TRBV3-1	many	-	TRBJ1-2	CASSLTGSIDGYTF	TGTGCCAGCAGCCTCACAGGGTCTATAGATGGCTACACCTTC
TRBV4-2	-	-	TRBJ2-7	CASSQDRDISYEQYF	TGTGCCAGCAGCCAAGATCGGGATATTTCCTACGAGCAGTACTTC
TRBV12-3/TRBV12-4	few	TRBD1	TRBJ2-7	CASSAGTGLIDYEQYF	TGTGCCAGCAGTGCCGGGACAGGGTTGATAGATTACGAGCAGTACTTC
TRBV6-5	-	TRBD2	TRBJ2-1	CASSYSRLAGISYNEQFF	TGTGCCAGCAGTTACTCGAGACTAGCGGGGATCTCCTACAATGAGCAGTTCTTC
TRBV2	-	TRBD2	TRBJ2-3	CASLAGLAGQDTQYF	TGTGCCAGCCTAGCCGGGCTAGCGGGCCAGGATACGCAGTATTTT
TRBV12-3/TRBV12-4	-	-	TRBJ2-5	CASGDLGAETQYF	TGTGCCAGCGGAGATCTAGGGGCGGAGACCCAGTACTTC
TRBV4-1	few	-	TRBJ1-2	CASSQDGQNYGYTF	TGCGCCAGCAGCCAAGACGGACAGAACTATGGCTACACCTTC
TRBV7-8	many	-	TRBJ1-6	CASTHDGGLRSSYNSPLHF	TGTGCCAGCACCCATGACGGGGGCTTACGGAGCTCCTATAATTCACCCCTCCACTTT
TRBV13	few	-	TRBJ1-2	CASSFIPPTRDGYTF	TGTGCCAGCAGCTTCATCCCACCTACTCGGGATGGCTACACCTTC
TRBV7-9	few	-	TRBJ2-4	CASSLRWGEDIQYF	TGTGCCAGCAGCTTACGTTGGGGAGAGGACATTCAGTACTTC
TRBV3-1	-	-	TRBJ2-7	CASSQKGLSYEQYF	TGTGCCAGCAGCCAGAAGGGACTCTCCTACGAGCAGTACTTC